This T cell receptor beta chain was captured in a study of OX40 agonist ivuxolimab in advanced cancers. Sequencing was performed with immunoSEQ multiplex PCR; in TCRdb, only in-frame clones are kept and a portion is missing. This table holds approximately 46,000 clones, around 87% found once. Any history of autoimmune disease or systemic immunosuppression disqualified patients. The sampling schedule covered blood at baseline, cycle 4 day 1, and cycle 7 day 1. Study-wide results and caveats: Blood T cells, both CD4+ and CD8+, expanded clonally by week 6 at 0.1 to 3.0 mg/kg.

V dropped 3 bases and J dropped 6; count of bases not matched to a gene: 12. This CDR3 is built from 16 residues. CDR1 SGDLS and CDR2 YYNGEE come from the germline V gene. To note about this clone: No antigen is known for it.

The chain links TRBV9 to TRBJ1-2; 9 positions match TRBD1. This sequence was found in an adult with an advanced solid tumor such as melanoma, head and neck, liver or kidney cancer. Sequenced here: CD4+ or CD8+ T cells sorted from blood, sampled in a trial of the OX40 agonist ivuxolimab. The CDR3 DNA reads TGTGCCAGCAGCGCGAACGGGAAGGGACAGGGTCATGGCTACACCTTC. It encodes CASSANGKGQGHGYTF.